Below are 19 T cell receptor beta chains sequenced from a single sample in a study of T cell responses to AZD1222 COVID-19 vaccine. The assay was immunoSEQ multiplex PCR, and TCRdb's table has in-frame clones only and misses some. Of about 82,000 clones detected, approximately 83% appear once; the ten largest clones hold about 12%. The specimen was peripheral blood, collected 28 days after the second AZD1222 dose. The receptors come from an adult who received the AZD1222 COVID-19 vaccine.

The chain links TRBV19 to TRBJ1-2; no firm D call. Germline V gives CDR1 LNHDA, CDR2 SQIVND (reference sequence). V lost 2 bases and J lost 4, with 8 bases in between. There are 13 residues in the CDR3. CDR3: CASSIRQFYGYTF. The DNA of the CDR3 is TGTGCCAGTAGTATAAGGCAGTTCTATGGCTACACCTTC. Full variable domain (outside the CDR3, taken from reference TRBV19 and TRBJ1-2): DGGITQSPKYLFRKEGQNVTLSCEQNLNHDAMYWYRQDPGQGLRLIYYSQIVNDFQKGDIAEGYSVSREKKESFPLTVTSAQKNPTAFYLCASSIRQFYGYTFGSGTRLTVV.

Concerning this clone: The sample contains more than one DNA sequence encoding this CDR3. The chain employs TRBV14 and TRBJ1-1; 7 bases are shared with TRBD1. Losses at the gene ends were 4 bases for V and 3 bases for J; bases not matched to a gene: 5. The CDR3 is 14 amino acids. Germline CDR1 SGHDN, CDR2 FVKESK. CDR3 loop: CASSPDREDTEAFF. CDR3 DNA: TGTGCCAGCAGCCCAGACAGGGAGGACACTGAAGCTTTCTTT.

The rearrangement links TRBV28 to TRBJ2-1, with D perhaps given as TRBD1 or TRBD2 (5 bases each). Germline assignment: CDR1 MDHEN and CDR2 SYDVKM. Trimming removed 1 base from V and 10 bases from J, with 8 bases in between. The CDR3 loop spans 12 amino acids. For the CDR3, the DNA is TGTGCCAGCAGTTTATCTTGGGGGGAGCAGTTCTTC. Translated, it gives CASSLSWGEQFF.

This chain joins TRBV27 and TRBJ2-7; TRBD2 matches at 9 bases. Unmatched junction bases numbered 18, after V lost 5 bases and J lost 4 bases. CDR3 size: 18 residues. Germline V lookup: CDR1 MNHEY, CDR2 SMNVEV (reference sequence). The CDR3 is CASSLGGGRAGWIYEQYF. As DNA, the CDR3 is TGTGCCAGCAGTCTAGGTGGCGGGAGGGCCGGGTGGATATACGAGCAGTACTTC.

This clone qualifies as medium-sized. The chain links TRBV7-9 to TRBJ2-5, with D possibly being TRBD1 (6 bases). Germline CDR1 SEHNR, CDR2 FQNEAQ (reference sequence). V was shortened by 1 base and J by 3 bases, with 9 bases between the two germline ends. The CDR3 spans 14 residues. The CDR3 protein is CASSLGQVKETQYF. The CDR3 bases are TGTGCCAGCAGCTTAGGACAGGTGAAAGAGACCCAGTACTTC.

The chain recombines TRBV6-5 with TRBJ2-7; a possible D gene is TRBD1 (8 bases). The germline CDR1 and CDR2 sequences are MNHEY and SVGAGI. V was shortened by 7 bases and J by 4 bases, with 20 bases between the two germline ends. The CDR3 is 15 residues long. The CDR3 DNA follows: TGTGCCAGCATGCGAGCGGGACAGGTGCCGTACGAGCAGTACTTC. Translated, it gives CASMRAGQVPYEQYF.

V and J are TRBV7-8 and TRBJ2-1; weak D call: TRBD1 (6 bases). The ends were cut back, 5 bases at V and 6 bases at J, with 8 bases in the middle. The CDR3 loop spans 12 amino acids. CDR1 is SGHVS and CDR2 is FQNEAQ in the germline V gene. CDR3 region: CASSGQRNEQFF. The CDR3 nucleotides read TGTGCCAGCAGCGGACAGCGCAATGAGCAGTTCTTC.

The chain recombines TRBV19 with TRBJ2-3, with TRBD2 identical over 11 bases. With 4 bases clipped from V and 4 bases from J, the junction kept 7 bases outside the gene matches. Germline loops: CDR1 LNHDA, CDR2 SQIVND (reference sequence). This CDR3 has 16 amino acids. CDR3 sequence (DNA): TGTGCCAGTAGTACCCGACTAGCGGGATTTCCAGATACGCAGTATTTT. It codes for CASSTRLAGFPDTQYF.

This chain links TRBV7-9 with TRBJ1-1; maybe TRBD1 (6 bases). Per the germline V gene, CDR1 is SEHNR and CDR2 is FQNEAQ (reference sequence). V was clipped by 1 base and J by 9 bases, with 15 bases between them. The CDR3 loop spans 14 amino acids. DNA of the CDR3: TGTGCCAGCAGCTTAGGCGTGGGGGGCGTTAAAGCTTTCTTT. As protein: CASSLGVGGVKAFF.

The V call is TRBV7-9, the J call TRBJ1-1; no definite D call. The CDR3 totals 15 residues. The germline gives CDR1 SEHNR, CDR2 FQNEAQ (reference sequence). Trimming removed 0 bases from V and 3 bases from J, with 11 bases in between. Here the CDR3 reads CASSLANVGHTEAFF. The CDR3 DNA reads as TGTGCCAGCAGCTTAGCGAACGTTGGGCACACTGAAGCTTTCTTT.

This rearrangement joins TRBV7-3 to TRBJ1-4; no reliable D call. In germline, CDR1 is SGHTA, CDR2 FQGTGA. The CDR3 covers 14 residues. The V and J ends lost 2 bases and 6 bases respectively, with 10 bases between them. The CDR3 DNA reads as TGTGCCAGCAGCTTATCAGATACTCATGAAAAACTGTTTTTT. Amino acids: CASSLSDTHEKLFF.

The gene calls are TRBV11-3 and TRBJ2-7, with 14 positions matching TRBD2. The CDR3 loop spans 17 amino acids. Trimming at V came to 5 bases and at J to 6 bases, leaving 12 bases not matched to a gene. The germline CDR1 and CDR2 sequences are SGHNT and YENEEA. The CDR3 sequence: CASSAPGLAGVFREQYF. The CDR3 DNA is TGTGCCAGCAGCGCCCCGGGACTAGCGGGAGTGTTCCGCGAGCAGTACTTC.

V gene TRBV6-5 combines with J gene TRBJ2-5; possible D gene TRBD2, 6 bases. Germline lookup yields CDR1 MNHEY and CDR2 SVGAGI. This CDR3 spans 14 amino acids. V was cut by 2 bases and J by 5 bases, with 12 bases left in between. CDR3 sequence (DNA): TGTGCCAGCAGTTACCGGGCTAGCGCGGAGACCCAGTACTTC. Protein product: CASSYRASAETQYF.

This chain joins TRBV7-8 and TRBJ1-1; D is perhaps TRBD1 (5 bases). The CDR3 is 14 residues long. Germline CDR1 reads SGHVS; CDR2 reads FQNEAQ. V was clipped by 5 bases and J by 3 bases, with 13 bases between them. The CDR3: CASSPGPVDTEAFF. Here the CDR3 DNA reads TGTGCCAGCAGCCCGGGACCTGTCGACACTGAAGCTTTCTTT.

The chain joins TRBV3-1 (or the pseudogene TRBV3-2) to TRBJ2-3; D possibly corresponds to TRBD1 (5 bases). This CDR3 region has 15 residues. Trimming stripped 2 bases from V and 2 bases from J, with 11 bases between. CDR1 and CDR2 from the germline V gene are LGHDT and YNNKEL (reference sequence). CDR3 nucleotides: TGTGCCAGCAGCCAACGCAGGGCGACCACAGATACGCAGTATTTT. The encoded protein is CASSQRRATTDTQYF.

This chain joins TRBV24-1 and TRBJ2-1; D gene ambiguous. V shed 4 bases and J shed 6 bases, with 6 bases lying between them. The CDR3 extends over 12 amino acids. In germline, CDR1 is KGHDR, CDR2 SFDVKD. Here the CDR3 reads CATSDLGNEQFF. The CDR3, as DNA: TGTGCCACCAGTGACCTAGGCAATGAGCAGTTCTTC.

This clone appeared a single time. CDR3 coding DNA: TGCAGCGTTGGACCCCCCATAGACGTGACTCCCTACGAGCAGTACTTC. It is translated as CSVGPPIDVTPYEQYF. The V and J genes are TRBV29-1 and TRBJ2-7; D gene unclear. CDR1 is SQVTM and CDR2 is ANQGSEA in the germline V gene. V lost 4 bases, J lost 2 bases, and 21 bases lay in between. The CDR3 spans 16 residues.

The chain combines TRBV27 with TRBJ1-3; D is possibly TRBD1 (6 bases). The ends were cut back, 4 bases at V and 0 bases at J, with 10 bases in the middle. CDR3 length: 15 amino acids. The germline V gene encodes CDR1 MNHEY and CDR2 SMNVEV (reference sequence). CDR3 DNA: TGTGCCAGCAGTTCTGGGGGGGCCTCTGGAAACACCATATATTTT. As protein: CASSSGGASGNTIYF.

The V gene is TRBV6-5, the J gene TRBJ1-6, with D possibly TRBD1 on 5 matching bases. In germline, CDR1 is MNHEY, CDR2 SVGAGI. There are 13 residues in the CDR3. V lost 6 bases, J lost 10 bases, and 13 bases lay in between. The CDR3 region is CASRTAGLSPLHF. CDR3 DNA sequence: TGTGCCAGCAGGACCGCGGGGCTGTCACCCCTCCACTTT.